This T cell receptor (beta chain) appears in the sequencing data of a study of human T cells and chemical hapten exposure (dated by TCRdb to 2020 to 2022). Regarding the complete study: For sensitization, 2% DPC in acetone was applied to a 2 cm by 2 cm area of upper inner arm skin. Throughout the study period of around 24 weeks, patients also received therapeutic DPC doses to the scalp every week. Patch testing was performed on the upper back with Finn chambers containing 0.01% DPC, and the patch tests were scored after 6 days according to International Contact Dermatitis Research Group standards. Alopecia areata with under or over 50% scalp involvement, alopecia totalis and alopecia universalis were represented in the patient cohort, which was mostly female. Libraries were combined into a pool for sequencing, and differences in TCR yield between samples came mainly from small differences in library volumes within the pool. This study followed changes in the peripheral blood TCR repertoire in vivo during primary and secondary sensitization of alopecia patients to the hapten diphenylcyclopropenone (DPC). Blood samples were taken from patients before sensitization (week 0) and then at 2, 6 and about 24 weeks after DPC sensitization. For TCR sequencing, blood came from 25 to 35 alopecia patients at anywhere from one to four time points (pre-sensitization, 2, 6 and 24 weeks). Results the study describes overall, beyond this receptor: Because every patient had alopecia, a presumed autoimmune disease, the patients' immune response might differ from that of healthy individuals. After repeated subsampling, changes were observed in the strength of the expansion versus patch-test correlation and in the threshold at which the correlation became significant. A positive correlation was found between the number of PT1 expanded TCRs and patch test score, with significance reached at thresholds 8, 16 and 32 but not 4. Compared with pre-sensitization or healthy control sets, expanded TCRs formed significantly more large CDR3 similarity clusters, which is consistent with antigen-driven responses. DPC sensitization did not change how many TCRs were above 1 in 1000 frequency, and no evidence was found of alterations in global repertoire structure.

Taken with the paper, the label for time point translates to: patch test 3, about 24 weeks after DPC sensitization. Sample treatment or condition, as interpreted from the label and publication: therapeutic diphenylcyclopropenone sensitization with weekly scalp DPC. Blood at each patch-test visit was drawn before the patch test was applied. To be eligible, patients had to be aged 18 to 70, diagnosed with alopecia and judged suitable for DPC therapy, while pregnant patients were excluded. Total RNA was extracted from unfractionated whole blood collected in Tempus Blood RNA tubes. As regards this clonotype: Its binding antigen is unknown. One base away there is no much larger clone; base qualities are not given.

Library preparation employed RACE. For sequencing, a NextSeq 500 was employed. During library preparation, unique molecular identifiers were attached to individual cDNA molecules so that TCRs could be counted quantitatively and reproducibly. For every blood RNA sample, sequencing covered both the TCR alpha and TCR beta chains. In the source study's methods: Samples had a median of 95,638 TCRs, with a range from about 23,224 to 690,600. V, J and CDR3 annotation of the TCR reads was performed with the Decombinator software suite. For the PS versus PT1 abundance plots, all samples were subsampled to the same number of TCRs (28,000). TCRs were defined as expanded if absent before sensitization and observed at least eight times at the 2-week time point. Using fastp trimming at Q25 and MiXCR clonotype assembly, TCRdb reanalyzed the public sequencing data and kept in-frame beta chains. Each entry merges the rows of one CDR3 protein and shows their most common DNA and genes. TCRdb, rather than the study authors, made the V and J calls. The sample table holds roughly 100,000 distinct CDR3 sequences, of which approximately 36% were seen once. The top ten clonotypes cover roughly 2.6% of the sample.

Unmatched junction bases come to 9, with V trimmed by 4 bases and J by 4 bases. CDR1 and CDR2 (SGHNT, YYREEE) derive from the germline V gene (reference sequence). The CDR3, cysteine through phenylalanine, is 15 amino acids long. Of all the DNA, just the CDR3 is kept, 45 bases in frame from base 1. The chain uses TRBV5-4 and TRBJ2-3, and 7 junctional nucleotides match TRBD2. Sequencing used whole blood, obtained in connection with sensitization to the hapten diphenylcyclopropenone (DPC). The sequence was collected from a man aged 35 to 55 with alopecia areata. Some clones in this sample may be carry-over from other donors' samples. The CDR3 has the sequence CASSPRSAGADTQYF. The nucleotides are TGTGCCAGCAGCCCACGATCGGCGGGAGCAGATACGCAGTATTTT.